This T cell receptor beta chain was sequenced during a study of cytotoxic CD8 clonotypes in ibrutinib-treated CLL. Across the whole study: There were about 11 relapsed/refractory patients and 15 treatment-naive patients, and under 18 were IGHV unmutated.

Germline V CDR1 and CDR2: MGHRA, YSYEKL. The CDR3 covers 13 residues. Trimming left V 0 bases short and J 4 bases short, with 4 bases between. Study results and limitations: Against age-matched healthy donors, baseline clonality ran higher and tracked circulating CD8+ T-cell counts.

This clone was recorded once. Its target is unknown. The intended depth for sequencing was 1 in 200,000 to 1 in 1 million T cells. Using immunoSEQ multiplex PCR, the repertoire was profiled, and TCRdb retains in-frame clones only, with some absent. The sample has tens of thousands of clones, around two thirds seen once; the top ten hold just over 50%. Sequenced here: PBMCs, sampled at disease progression, from a patient treated with ibrutinib. The chain has TRBV4-1 and TRBJ1-5, with D unclear. This clonotype was sampled from a human donor with chronic lymphocytic leukemia. CDR3 in amino acids: CASSQDLNQPQHF. As DNA, the CDR3 is TGCGCCAGCAGCCAAGACTTAAATCAGCCCCAGCATTTT.